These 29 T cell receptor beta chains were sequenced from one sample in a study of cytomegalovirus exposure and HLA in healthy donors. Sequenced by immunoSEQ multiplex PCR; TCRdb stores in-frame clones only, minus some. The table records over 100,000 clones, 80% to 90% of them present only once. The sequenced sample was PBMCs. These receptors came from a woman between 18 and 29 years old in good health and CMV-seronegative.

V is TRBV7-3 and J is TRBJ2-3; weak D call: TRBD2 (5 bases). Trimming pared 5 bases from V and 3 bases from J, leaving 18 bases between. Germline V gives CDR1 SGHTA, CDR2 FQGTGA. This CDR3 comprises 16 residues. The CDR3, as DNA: TGTGCCAGCAGCCCTAACGGGATGTTATCTACAGATACGCAGTATTTT. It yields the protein CASSPNGMLSTDTQYF.

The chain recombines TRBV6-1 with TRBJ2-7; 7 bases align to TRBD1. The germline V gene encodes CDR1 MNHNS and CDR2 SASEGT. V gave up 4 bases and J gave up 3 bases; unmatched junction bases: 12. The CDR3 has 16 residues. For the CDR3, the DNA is TGTGCCAGCAGTGTACTCCCCCGGACAGGTCGCTACGAGCAGTACTTC. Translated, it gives CASSVLPRTGRYEQYF.

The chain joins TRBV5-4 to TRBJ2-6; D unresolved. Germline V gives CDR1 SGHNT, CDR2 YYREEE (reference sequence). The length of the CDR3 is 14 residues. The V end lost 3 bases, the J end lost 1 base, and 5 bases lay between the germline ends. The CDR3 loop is CASSSMSGANVLTF. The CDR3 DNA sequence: TGTGCCAGCAGCTCCATGTCTGGGGCCAACGTCCTGACTTTC.

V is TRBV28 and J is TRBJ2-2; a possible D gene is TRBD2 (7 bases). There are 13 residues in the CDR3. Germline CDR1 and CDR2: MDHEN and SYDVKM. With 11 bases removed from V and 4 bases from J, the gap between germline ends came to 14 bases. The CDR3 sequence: CAAGAGVTGELFF. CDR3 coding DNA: TGTGCCGCGGGGGCGGGGGTCACCGGGGAGCTGTTTTTT.

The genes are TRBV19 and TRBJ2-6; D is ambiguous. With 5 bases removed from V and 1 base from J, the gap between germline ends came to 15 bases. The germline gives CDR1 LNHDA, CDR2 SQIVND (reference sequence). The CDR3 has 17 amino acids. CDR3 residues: CASSSYTVHSGANVLTF. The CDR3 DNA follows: TGTGCCAGTAGTTCCTACACAGTACATTCTGGGGCCAACGTCCTGACTTTC.

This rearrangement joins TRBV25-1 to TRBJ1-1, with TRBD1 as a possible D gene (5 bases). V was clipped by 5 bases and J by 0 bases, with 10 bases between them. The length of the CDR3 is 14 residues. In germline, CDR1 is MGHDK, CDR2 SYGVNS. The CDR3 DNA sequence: TGTGCCAGCAGTTCGGTAGGGGTGAACACTGAAGCTTTCTTT. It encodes CASSSVGVNTEAFF.

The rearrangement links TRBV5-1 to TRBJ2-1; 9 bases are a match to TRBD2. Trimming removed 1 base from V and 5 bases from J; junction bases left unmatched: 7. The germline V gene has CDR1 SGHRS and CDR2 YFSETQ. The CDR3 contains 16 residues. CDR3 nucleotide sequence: TGCGCCAGCAGCTTGATAATAGCGGGGGCCCACAATGAGCAGTTCTTC. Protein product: CASSLIIAGAHNEQFF.

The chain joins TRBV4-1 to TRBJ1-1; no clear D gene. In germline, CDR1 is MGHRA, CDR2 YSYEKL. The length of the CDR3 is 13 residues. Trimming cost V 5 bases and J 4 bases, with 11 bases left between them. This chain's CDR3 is CASSFSASTEAFF. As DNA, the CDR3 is TGCGCCAGCAGCTTCTCTGCGAGCACTGAAGCTTTCTTT.

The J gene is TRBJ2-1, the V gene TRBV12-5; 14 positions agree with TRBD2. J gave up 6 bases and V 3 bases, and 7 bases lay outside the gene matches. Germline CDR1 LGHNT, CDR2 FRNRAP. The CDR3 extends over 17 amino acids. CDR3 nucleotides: TGTGCTAGTGGTTTCTTCCCCGGGACTAGCGGGGGCAATGAGCAGTTCTTC. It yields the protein CASGFFPGTSGGNEQFF. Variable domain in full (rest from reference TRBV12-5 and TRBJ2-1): DARVTQTPRHKVTEMGQEVTMRCQPILGHNTVFWYRQTMMQGLELLAYFRNRAPLDDSGMPKDRFSAEMPDATLATLKIQPSEPRDSAVYFCASGFFPGTSGGNEQFFGPGTRLTVL.

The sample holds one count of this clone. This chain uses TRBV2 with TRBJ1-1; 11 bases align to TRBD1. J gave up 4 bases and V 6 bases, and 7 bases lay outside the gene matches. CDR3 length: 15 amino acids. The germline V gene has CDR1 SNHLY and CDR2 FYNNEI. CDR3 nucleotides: TGTGCCAGCAGGTATTCCGGGACAGGGGGCACTGAAGCTTTCTTT. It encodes CASRYSGTGGTEAFF.

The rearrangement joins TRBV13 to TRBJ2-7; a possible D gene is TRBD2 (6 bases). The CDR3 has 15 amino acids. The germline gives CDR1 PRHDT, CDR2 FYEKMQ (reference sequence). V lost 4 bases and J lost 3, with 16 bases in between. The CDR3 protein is CASSYPRGGNYEQYF. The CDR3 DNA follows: TGTGCCAGCAGCTACCCTCGCGGAGGGAACTACGAGCAGTACTTC. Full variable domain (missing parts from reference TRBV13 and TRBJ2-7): AAGVIQSPRHLIKEKRETATLKCYPIPRHDTVYWYQQGPGQDPQFLISFYEKMQSDKGSIPDRFSAQQFSDYHSELNMSSLELGDSALYFCASSYPRGGNYEQYFGPGTRLTVT.

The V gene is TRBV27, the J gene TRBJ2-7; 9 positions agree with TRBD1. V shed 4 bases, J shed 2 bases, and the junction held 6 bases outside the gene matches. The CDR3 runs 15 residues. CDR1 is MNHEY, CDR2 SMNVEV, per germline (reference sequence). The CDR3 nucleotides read TGTGCCAGCAGTTCCCCGGGACAGGGACCCTACGAGCAGTACTTC. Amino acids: CASSSPGQGPYEQYF.

The CDR3 region has the DNA TGCGCCAGCAGCCATATGACAGGGAGCTCCTACGAGCAGTACTTC. The encoded protein is CASSHMTGSSYEQYF. The genes are TRBV4-1 and TRBJ2-7; 7 bases line up with TRBD1. Trimming at V came to 3 bases and at J to 0 bases, leaving 5 bases not matched to a gene. Germline CDR1 reads MGHRA; CDR2 reads YSYEKL. The CDR3 spans 15 residues.

The CDR3: CASSLSATGFQPQHF. In DNA, the CDR3 is TGTGCCAGCAGTTTATCCGCAACAGGGTTTCAGCCCCAGCATTTT. The chain has TRBV27 and TRBJ1-5; D may be TRBD1 (6 bases). V gave up 0 bases and J gave up 6 bases, with 12 bases separating them. CDR3 length equals 15 residues. Looked up from germline, CDR1 is MNHEY and CDR2 is SMNVEV (reference sequence).

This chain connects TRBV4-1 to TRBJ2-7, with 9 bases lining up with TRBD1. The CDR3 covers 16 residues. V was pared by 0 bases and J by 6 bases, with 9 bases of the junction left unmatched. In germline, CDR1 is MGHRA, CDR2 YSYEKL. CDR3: CASSQDQGTGKVEQYF. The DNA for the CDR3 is TGCGCCAGCAGCCAAGATCAGGGGACAGGGAAGGTCGAGCAGTACTTC.

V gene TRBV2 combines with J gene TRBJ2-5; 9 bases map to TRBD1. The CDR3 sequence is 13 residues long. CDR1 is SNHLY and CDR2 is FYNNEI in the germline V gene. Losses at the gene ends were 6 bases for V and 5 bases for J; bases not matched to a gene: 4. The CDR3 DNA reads TGTGCCAGCAGCGGACAGGGGCGGGAGACCCAGTACTTC. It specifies CASSGQGRETQYF.

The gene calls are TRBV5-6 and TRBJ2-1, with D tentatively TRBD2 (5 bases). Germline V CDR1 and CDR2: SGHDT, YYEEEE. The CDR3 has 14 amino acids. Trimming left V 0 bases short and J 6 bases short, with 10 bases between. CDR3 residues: CASSLAGTPNEQFF. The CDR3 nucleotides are TGTGCCAGCAGCTTGGCGGGAACTCCCAATGAGCAGTTCTTC.

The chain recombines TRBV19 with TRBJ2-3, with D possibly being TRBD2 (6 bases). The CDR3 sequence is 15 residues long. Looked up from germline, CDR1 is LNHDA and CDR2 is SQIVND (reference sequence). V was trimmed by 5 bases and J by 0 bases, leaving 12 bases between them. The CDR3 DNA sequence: TGTGCCAGTAGTCGCCCGGGGACTAGCACAGATACGCAGTATTTT. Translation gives CASSRPGTSTDTQYF.

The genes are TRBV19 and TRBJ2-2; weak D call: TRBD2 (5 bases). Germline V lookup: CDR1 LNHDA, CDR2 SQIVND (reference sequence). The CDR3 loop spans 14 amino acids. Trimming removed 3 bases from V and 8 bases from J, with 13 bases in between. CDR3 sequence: CASSMAPGLGELFF. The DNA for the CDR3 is TGTGCCAGTAGTATGGCACCGGGATTAGGGGAGCTGTTTTTT.

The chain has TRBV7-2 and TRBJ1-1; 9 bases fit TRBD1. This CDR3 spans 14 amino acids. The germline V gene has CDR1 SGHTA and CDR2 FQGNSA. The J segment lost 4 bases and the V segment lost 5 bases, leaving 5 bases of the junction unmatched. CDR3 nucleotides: TGTGCCAGCAGCACGGACAGGGGCGGCACTGAAGCTTTCTTT. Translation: CASSTDRGGTEAFF.

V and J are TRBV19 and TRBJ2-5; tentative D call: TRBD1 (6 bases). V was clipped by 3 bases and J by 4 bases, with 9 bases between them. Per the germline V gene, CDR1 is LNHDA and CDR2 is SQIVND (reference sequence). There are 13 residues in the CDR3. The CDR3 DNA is TGTGCCAGTAGTATGGGACAAGGAGAGACCCAGTACTTC. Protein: CASSMGQGETQYF.

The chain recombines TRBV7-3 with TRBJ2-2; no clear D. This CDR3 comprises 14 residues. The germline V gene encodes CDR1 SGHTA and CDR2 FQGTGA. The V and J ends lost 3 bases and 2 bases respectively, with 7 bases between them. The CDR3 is CASSFISNTGELFF. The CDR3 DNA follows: TGTGCCAGCAGCTTTATCAGTAACACCGGGGAGCTGTTTTTT.

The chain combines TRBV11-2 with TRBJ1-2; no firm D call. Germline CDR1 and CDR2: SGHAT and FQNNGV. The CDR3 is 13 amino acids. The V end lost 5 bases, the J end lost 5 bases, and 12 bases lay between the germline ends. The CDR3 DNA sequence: TGTGCCAGCAGCCCCGGAGTTCGGTATGGCTACACCTTC. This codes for CASSPGVRYGYTF.

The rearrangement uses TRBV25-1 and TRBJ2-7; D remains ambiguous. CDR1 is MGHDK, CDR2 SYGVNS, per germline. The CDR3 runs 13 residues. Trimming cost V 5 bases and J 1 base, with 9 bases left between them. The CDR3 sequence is CASSRGGSYEQYF. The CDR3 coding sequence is TGTGCCAGCAGTCGAGGCGGTTCCTACGAGCAGTACTTC.

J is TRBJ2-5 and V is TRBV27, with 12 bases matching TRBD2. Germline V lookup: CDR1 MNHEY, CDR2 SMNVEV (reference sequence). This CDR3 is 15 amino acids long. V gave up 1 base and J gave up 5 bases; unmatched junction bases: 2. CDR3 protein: CASSLFTSGRETQYF. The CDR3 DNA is TGTGCCAGCAGTTTATTCACTAGCGGGAGGGAGACCCAGTACTTC.

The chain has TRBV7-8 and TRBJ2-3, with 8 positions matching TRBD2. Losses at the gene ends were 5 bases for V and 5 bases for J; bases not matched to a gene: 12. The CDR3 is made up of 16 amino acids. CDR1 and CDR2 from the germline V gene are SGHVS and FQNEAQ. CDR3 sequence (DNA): TGTGCCAGCAGCCTAGGACGGGGGGGGGCCGGAGATACGCAGTATTTT. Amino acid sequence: CASSLGRGGAGDTQYF.

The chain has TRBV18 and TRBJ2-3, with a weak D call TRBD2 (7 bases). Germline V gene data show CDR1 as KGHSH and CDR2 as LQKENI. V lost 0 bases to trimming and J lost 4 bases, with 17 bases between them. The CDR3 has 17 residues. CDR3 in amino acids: CASSPPGAGAGADTQYF. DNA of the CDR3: TGTGCCAGCTCACCACCGGGTGCGGGGGCCGGGGCAGATACGCAGTATTTT. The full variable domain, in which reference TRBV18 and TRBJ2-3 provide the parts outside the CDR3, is NAGVMQNPRHLVRRRGQEARLRCSPMKGHSHVYWYRQLPEEGLKFMVYLQKENIIDESGMPKERFSAEFPKEGPSILRIQQVVRGDSAAYFCASSPPGAGAGADTQYFGPGTRLTVL.

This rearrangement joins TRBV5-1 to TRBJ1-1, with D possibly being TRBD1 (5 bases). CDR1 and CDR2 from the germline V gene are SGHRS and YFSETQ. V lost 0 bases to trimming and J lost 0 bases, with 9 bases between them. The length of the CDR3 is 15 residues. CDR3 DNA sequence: TGCGCCAGCAGCTTGGCGGGGGAACTGAACACTGAAGCTTTCTTT. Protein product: CASSLAGELNTEAFF.

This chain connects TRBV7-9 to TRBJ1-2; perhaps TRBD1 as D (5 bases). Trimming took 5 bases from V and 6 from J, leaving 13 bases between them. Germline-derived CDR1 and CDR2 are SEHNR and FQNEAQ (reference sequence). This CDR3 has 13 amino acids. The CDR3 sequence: CASSPTTAHGYTF. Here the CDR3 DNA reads TGTGCCAGCAGCCCCACGACAGCCCATGGCTACACCTTC.